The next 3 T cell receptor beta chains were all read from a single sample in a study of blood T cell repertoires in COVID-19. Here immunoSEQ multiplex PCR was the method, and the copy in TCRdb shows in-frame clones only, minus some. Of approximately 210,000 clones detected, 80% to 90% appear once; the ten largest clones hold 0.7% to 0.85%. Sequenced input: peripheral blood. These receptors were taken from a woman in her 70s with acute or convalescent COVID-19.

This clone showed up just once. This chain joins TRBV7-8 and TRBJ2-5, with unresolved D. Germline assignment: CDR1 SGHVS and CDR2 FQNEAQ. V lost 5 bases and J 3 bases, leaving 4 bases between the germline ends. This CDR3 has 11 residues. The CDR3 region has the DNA TGTGCCAGCAGCCCAAAAGAGACCCAGTACTTC. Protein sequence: CASSPKETQYF.

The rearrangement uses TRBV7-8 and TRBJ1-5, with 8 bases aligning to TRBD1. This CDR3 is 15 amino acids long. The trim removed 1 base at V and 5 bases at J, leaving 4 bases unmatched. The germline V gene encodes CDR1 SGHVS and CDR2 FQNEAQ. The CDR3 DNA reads TGTGCCAGCAGCTTAGGCCAGGGGGCCCATCAGCCCCAGCATTTT. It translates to CASSLGQGAHQPQHF.

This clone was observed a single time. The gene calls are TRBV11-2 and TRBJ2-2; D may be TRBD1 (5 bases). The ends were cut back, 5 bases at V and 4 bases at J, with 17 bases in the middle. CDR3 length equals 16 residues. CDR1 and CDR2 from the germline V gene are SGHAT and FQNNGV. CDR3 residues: CASSPRQLQITGELFF. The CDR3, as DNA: TGTGCCAGCAGCCCTCGACAGTTACAAATCACCGGGGAGCTGTTTTTT.